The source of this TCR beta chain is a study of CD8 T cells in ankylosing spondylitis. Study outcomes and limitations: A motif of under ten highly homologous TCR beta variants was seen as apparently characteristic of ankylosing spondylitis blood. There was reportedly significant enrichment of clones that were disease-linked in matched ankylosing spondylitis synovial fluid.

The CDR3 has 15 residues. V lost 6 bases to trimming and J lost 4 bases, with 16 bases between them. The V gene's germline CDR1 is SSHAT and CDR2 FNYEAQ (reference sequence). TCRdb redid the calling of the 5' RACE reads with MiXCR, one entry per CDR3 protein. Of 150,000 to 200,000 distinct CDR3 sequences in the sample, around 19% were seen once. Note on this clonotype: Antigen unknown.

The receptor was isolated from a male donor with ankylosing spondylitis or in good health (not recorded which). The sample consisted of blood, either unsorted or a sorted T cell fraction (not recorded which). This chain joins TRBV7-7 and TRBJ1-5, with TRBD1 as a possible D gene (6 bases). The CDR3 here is CASRKRGKGNQPQHF. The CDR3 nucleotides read TGTGCCAGCAGAAAGAGGGGGAAGGGGAATCAGCCCCAGCATTTT.